This TCR beta chain was recovered during a study of CXCR3-negative and CXCR3-positive naive CD8 T cells. Notes on this clonotype: Its antigen is as yet unknown.

The length of the CDR3 is 14 residues. The germline V gene encodes CDR1 SGHKS and CDR2 YYEKEE (reference sequence). Naive CD8+ T cells had a CD45RO-CCR7+CD27+CD95- phenotype. Overall study results and limits: Hydrophobicity of TRB CDR3s was greater in CXCR3-positive naive cells than in CXCR3-negative naive cells.

UMI-tagged TRB cDNA libraries were built via 5' RACE. Using the 5' RACE reads, TCRdb records one entry per CDR3 protein without DNA. The sample features 100,000 to 150,000 distinct CDR3 sequences, with 0.4% to 0.5% in its top ten. This sequence originates from a human donor in good health. Some clones in this sample may be carry-over from other donors' samples. The sample was naive CXCR3+ CD8+ T cells from blood. Indicated subset: CD45RO-CCR7+CD27+CD95- naive CD8+ T cells expressing CXCR3 (TNR3+). The chain is built from TRBV5-5 and TRBJ2-1; TCRdb's assignment of TRBD1 cannot be checked, as there is no DNA. CDR3 region: CASSLATRTGMQFF.